This passage covers 25 T cell receptor beta chains from one sample sequenced in a study of cytomegalovirus exposure and HLA in healthy donors. The PCR made use of 60 Vbeta and 13 Jbeta primers. Only in-frame clones appear in the TCRdb table, and some are missing; sequencing was by immunoSEQ multiplex PCR. The sample comprises some 170,000 clones, about 72% of which are singletons, and approximately 3.7% rests with the top ten. Sequenced: PBMCs. These receptors originate from a young man in good health and CMV-seropositive.

The chain joins TRBV18 to TRBJ2-2, with D maybe TRBD2 (6 bases). Germline V gene data show CDR1 as KGHSH and CDR2 as LQKENI. The CDR3 contains 17 residues. V was clipped by 6 bases and J by 0 bases, with 17 bases between them. DNA for the CDR3: TGTGCCAGCTCCCTGGAGGGCGACAGCACGAACACCGGGGAGCTGTTTTTT. Translated: CASSLEGDSTNTGELFF.

The V gene is TRBV6-5, the J gene TRBJ1-3; no definite D call. The germline V gene has CDR1 MNHEY and CDR2 SVGAGI. The CDR3 totals 14 residues. The V and J ends lost 2 bases and 0 bases respectively, with 5 bases between them. The CDR3 nucleotides read TGTGCCAGCAGTTACAGGAGCTCTGGAAACACCATATATTTT. This translates into CASSYRSSGNTIYF.

V and J are TRBV5-4 and TRBJ2-7; D gene uncertain. The germline gives CDR1 SGHNT, CDR2 YYREEE (reference sequence). This CDR3 has 15 residues. V was pared by 4 bases and J by 0 bases, with 14 bases between. The CDR3 sequence: CASSPTLGSSYEQYF. CDR3 bases: TGTGCCAGCAGCCCCACCTTGGGCAGCTCCTACGAGCAGTACTTC. Full variable domain (remainder filled in from reference TRBV5-4 and TRBJ2-7): ETGVTQSPTHLIKTRGQQVTLRCSSQSGHNTVSWYQQALGQGPQFIFQYYREEENGRGNFPPRFSGLQFPNYSSELNVNALELDDSALYLCASSPTLGSSYEQYFGPGTRLTVT.

This sequence joins TRBV27 and TRBJ1-6, with a possible D match to TRBD1 (5 bases). CDR3 length: 14 residues. Germline values: CDR1 MNHEY, CDR2 SMNVEV (reference sequence). V lost 5 bases and J lost 10, with 15 bases in between. The CDR3 DNA reads TGTGCCAGCAGTCTCGACAGTTATCTCTCACCCCTCCACTTT. This translates into CASSLDSYLSPLHF.

V is TRBV29-1 and J is TRBJ1-1; possible D gene TRBD1, 5 bases. The V gene's germline CDR1 is SQVTM and CDR2 ANQGSEA. V lost 2 bases and J 7 bases, leaving 20 bases between the germline ends. The CDR3 covers 15 residues. The CDR3 loop reads CSVELQDTNLYEAFF. Written as DNA, the CDR3 is TGCAGCGTTGAACTCCAGGACACTAACTTGTATGAAGCTTTCTTT.

V usage is TRBV11-2 and J usage is TRBJ2-7; 11 positions match TRBD2. V was clipped by 5 bases and J by 2 bases; unmatched bases: 8. This CDR3 has 16 residues. The germline CDR1 and CDR2 sequences are SGHAT and FQNNGV. CDR3 amino acids: CASSREGLAATYEQYF. CDR3 DNA sequence: TGTGCCAGCAGCCGAGAGGGACTAGCGGCAACCTACGAGCAGTACTTC.

This clone was picked up a small number of times. V gene TRBV30 combines with J gene TRBJ2-6; 8 bases line up with TRBD2. Trimming at V came to 3 bases and at J to 4 bases, leaving 2 bases not matched to a gene. The CDR3 extends over 14 amino acids. From germline, CDR1 is GTSNPN and CDR2 SVGIG (reference sequence). CDR3 DNA sequence: TGTGCCTGGAGCGGGGGGGCAGGGGCCAACGTCCTGACTTTC. The encoded protein is CAWSGGAGANVLTF. Based on the CDR3 plus reference TRBV30 and TRBJ2-6, the full variable domain is SQTIHQWPATLVQPVGSPLSLECTVEGTSNPNLYWYRQAAGRGLQLLFYSVGIGQISSEVPQNLSASRPQDRQFILSSKKLLLSDSGFYLCAWSGGAGANVLTFGAGSRLTVL.

This clone was seen just once. CDR3 nucleotide sequence: TGCGCCAGCAGCCGGTTGGGGGCCCGCACAGATACGCAGTATTTT. Protein: CASSRLGARTDTQYF. The gene calls are TRBV4-1 and TRBJ2-3; TRBD1 is a possible D gene (6 bases). The CDR3 totals 15 residues. With 4 bases removed from V and 1 base from J, the gap between germline ends came to 12 bases. Germline V lookup: CDR1 MGHRA, CDR2 YSYEKL.

The rearrangement joins TRBV6-5 to TRBJ2-3; perhaps TRBD1 as D (6 bases). The CDR3 runs to 15 residues. Germline CDR1 reads MNHEY; CDR2 reads SVGAGI. V lost 10 bases to trimming and J lost 3 bases, with 20 bases between them. As DNA, the CDR3 is TGTGCCACCGGGGCAGGGGCGGTTCGGACAGATACGCAGTATTTT. It translates to CATGAGAVRTDTQYF.

This clone has only one observation. The chain employs TRBV7-9 and TRBJ2-5, with D unresolved. V dropped 5 bases and J dropped 5 bases, with 6 bases sitting between them. CDR1 and CDR2 from the germline V gene are SEHNR and FQNEAQ (reference sequence). There are 11 residues in the CDR3. The chain's CDR3 is CASSLLETQYF. CDR3 coding DNA: TGTGCCAGCAGCCTCCTGGAGACCCAGTACTTC.

This clone came up a few times. V is TRBV28 and J is TRBJ2-7; TRBD1 is a possible D gene (5 bases). Between the trimmed V and J ends, which lost 0 bases and 0 bases, there was a span of 6 bases. The CDR3 sequence is 14 residues long. CDR1 and CDR2 from the germline V gene are MDHEN and SYDVKM. The CDR3 loop reads CASSLWTDSYEQYF. Here the CDR3 DNA reads TGTGCCAGCAGTTTATGGACAGACTCCTACGAGCAGTACTTC.

Details on this clone: One end of the junction does not line up with germline, which may come from a read error. V is TRBV20-1 and J is TRBJ1-6; tentative D call: TRBD1 (5 bases). CDR1 is DFQATT, CDR2 SNEGSKA, per germline (reference sequence). This CDR3 spans 10 amino acids. The CDR3 nucleotides read TGCAGTGTACCGGGACTGACTGTGTACTTT. Protein: CSVPGLTVYF.

The chain is built from TRBV2 and TRBJ2-2, with TRBD1 matching 7 bases. The CDR3 length is 13 residues. Looked up from germline, CDR1 is SNHLY and CDR2 is FYNNEI. After removal of 11 bases from V and 1 base from J, the junction contained 4 bases not matched to a gene. The CDR3 reads CAERTGNTGELFF. DNA for the CDR3: TGTGCCGAACGGACAGGGAACACCGGGGAGCTGTTTTTT.

Of note for this clone: Other DNA sequences of this sample code for an identical CDR3. This chain uses TRBV29-1 with TRBJ2-3, with a weak D call TRBD2 (5 bases). This CDR3 has 13 residues. Germline loops: CDR1 SQVTM, CDR2 ANQGSEA. V was clipped by 2 bases and J by 0 bases, with 6 bases between them. CDR3 in amino acids: CSVEPGSTDTQYF. The CDR3 DNA reads TGCAGCGTTGAACCGGGGAGCACAGATACGCAGTATTTT.

The chain recombines TRBV6-1 with TRBJ2-7; D might be TRBD2 (5 bases). The germline CDR1 and CDR2 sequences are MNHNS and SASEGT. The CDR3 covers 16 residues. Between the trimmed V and J ends, which lost 4 bases and 1 base, there was a span of 17 bases. The CDR3 DNA reads as TGTGCCAGCAGTGTAGACCGGGCGGGCGGTTCCTACGAGCAGTACTTC. It translates to CASSVDRAGGSYEQYF.

This clone was seen a handful of times. The chain has TRBV6-5 and TRBJ2-7; 9 positions agree with TRBD2. The CDR3 has 15 amino acids. Trimming took 7 bases from V and 6 from J; bases not matched to a gene: 13. CDR1 is MNHEY and CDR2 is SVGAGI in the germline V gene. The CDR3 is CASTQQIAGAGEQYF. CDR3 coding DNA: TGTGCCAGCACCCAGCAGATAGCGGGGGCAGGCGAGCAGTACTTC.

The CDR3 sequence: CASSKDTQETQYF. CDR3 nucleotides: TGTGCCAGCAGTAAGGACACCCAAGAGACCCAGTACTTC. V usage is TRBV2 and J usage is TRBJ2-5; a possible D gene is TRBD1 (5 bases). V lost 5 bases to trimming and J lost 1 base, with 8 bases between them. Germline loops: CDR1 SNHLY, CDR2 FYNNEI. The CDR3 length is 13 residues.

The V and J genes are TRBV29-1 and TRBJ1-2, with D perhaps matching TRBD1 (6 bases). Germline V CDR1 and CDR2: SQVTM, ANQGSEA. Trimming left V 3 bases short and J 3 bases short, with 23 bases between. The CDR3 spans 17 residues. CDR3 in amino acids: CSVDRVQGRFQDYGYTF. Here the CDR3 DNA reads TGCAGCGTTGATAGGGTACAGGGCCGTTTCCAAGACTATGGCTACACCTTC.

The rearrangement links TRBV5-1 to TRBJ2-1, with D possibly being TRBD1 (6 bases). The V and J ends lost 2 bases and 10 bases respectively, with 10 bases between them. Germline loops: CDR1 SGHRS, CDR2 YFSETQ. The length of the CDR3 is 12 residues. The CDR3 spells CASSFQGYEQFF. The CDR3, as DNA: TGCGCCAGCAGCTTTCAGGGGTACGAGCAGTTCTTC.

The chain is built from TRBV23-1 and TRBJ1-5; D uncertain. TRBV23-1 is flagged as an ORF with uncertain function. CDR3 length equals 13 residues. V dropped 6 bases and J dropped 4 bases, with 10 bases sitting between them. The CDR3, as DNA: TGCGCCAGCAGACGATGGAGGAATCAGCCCCAGCATTTT. It codes for CASRRWRNQPQHF.

The V and J genes are TRBV6-6 and TRBJ2-7; TRBD2 aligns across 9 bases. The CDR3 extends over 14 amino acids. J was trimmed by 3 bases and V by 7 bases; bases with no gene match: 7. CDR1 and CDR2 from the germline V gene are MNHNY and SVGAGI (reference sequence). The CDR3 region is CASTQRGDNYEQYF. CDR3 sequence (DNA): TGTGCCAGCACCCAGCGGGGGGACAACTACGAGCAGTACTTC.

The V gene is TRBV19, the J gene TRBJ1-5, with 7 bases lining up with TRBD1. V lost 6 bases, J lost 4 bases, and 12 bases stayed unmatched. The germline CDR1 and CDR2 sequences are LNHDA and SQIVND (reference sequence). The CDR3 loop spans 16 amino acids. The CDR3 DNA is TGTGCCAGTAGGCCCGTATGGAGGGGGCTGAATCAGCCCCAGCATTTT. It encodes CASRPVWRGLNQPQHF.

The chain uses TRBV7-2 and TRBJ2-1; 14 bases align to TRBD2. Unmatched junction bases numbered 13, after V lost 1 base and J lost 8 bases. Germline V gives CDR1 SGHTA, CDR2 FQGNSA. The CDR3 spans 19 residues. In DNA, the CDR3 is TGTGCCAGCAGCTTAGATGAGACTAGCGGGGGGGTTCGTCAGCATGAGCAGTTCTTC. Translation gives CASSLDETSGGVRQHEQFF. Using reference TRBV7-2 and TRBJ2-1 for the parts outside the CDR3, the full variable domain is GAGVSQSPSNKVTEKGKDVELRCDPISGHTALYWYRQSLGQGLEFLIYFQGNSAPDKSGLPSDRFSAERTGGSVSTLTIQRTQQEDSAVYLCASSLDETSGGVRQHEQFFGPGTRLTVL.

The chain links TRBV5-1 to TRBJ2-7; TRBD2 agrees at 8 bases. J was trimmed by 5 bases and V by 0 bases; bases with no gene match: 10. The CDR3 runs to 16 residues. Germline V gene data show CDR1 as SGHRS and CDR2 as YFSETQ. The CDR3 loop is CASSLGRGDPWDEQYF. The CDR3 nucleotides read TGCGCCAGCAGCTTGGGGCGGGGGGACCCCTGGGACGAGCAGTACTTC.

CDR3 in amino acids: CASSAGGLSNEKLFF. CDR3 nucleotides: TGTGCCAGCAGTGCAGGGGGGCTTTCTAATGAAAAACTGTTTTTT. The chain carries TRBV28 and TRBJ1-4, with 7 bases lining up with TRBD1. Trimming at V came to 5 bases and at J to 3 bases, leaving 6 bases not matched to a gene. The CDR3 runs 15 residues. Germline V gene data show CDR1 as MDHEN and CDR2 as SYDVKM.